The TCR beta chain described here comes from a study of blood T cell repertoires in COVID-19. Whole-study context: The samples span acute and convalescent COVID-19 from the United States, Italy and Spain. T cells, B-cell-depleted T cells, or PBMCs provided the cDNA or gDNA that served as material.

Per the study methods: Counts of nucleated cells, estimated from reference gene primer amplification, were obtained. Sequencing was performed with immunoSEQ multiplex PCR; in TCRdb, only in-frame clones are kept and a portion is missing. V, J and clone size are taken as reported in that table, and D and trimming were inferred from the DNA itself. The sample yields approximately 94,000 clones, around four fifths seen once. Germline CDR1 is SGHDT and CDR2 is YYEEEE. Trimming took off 5 bases at V and 8 bases at J, with 19 bases between the two ends. CDR3 length: 15 amino acids. The chain couples TRBV5-6 to TRBJ1-4; D might be TRBD1 (5 bases). This TCR was sampled from a man in his fifties or sixties with active or convalescent COVID-19. Material for sequencing was peripheral blood. The CDR3 DNA is TGTGCCAGCAGATGGGGCGGGGACGTTGGAGAAAAACTGTTTTTT. Its protein is CASRWGGDVGEKLFF.